The 10 T cell receptor beta chains listed next were all sequenced from one sample in a study of cytomegalovirus exposure and HLA in healthy donors. PCR used 60 Vbeta primers and 13 Jbeta primers. Only in-frame clones appear in the TCRdb table, and some are missing; sequencing was by immunoSEQ multiplex PCR. The sample carries hundreds of thousands of clones, around 76% recorded once. Sequencing was done on a sample of PBMCs. These receptors were collected from a man aged 35 to 55 in good health and CMV-seropositive.

The genes are TRBV7-6 and TRBJ1-1, with 8 bases that match TRBD1. Trimming cost V 1 base and J 0 bases; bases outside gene matches: 13. This CDR3 spans 19 amino acids. CDR1 SGHVS and CDR2 FNYEAQ come from the germline V gene. Written as DNA, the CDR3 is TGTGCCAGCAGCTTAGAAAAGGAGGACAGGGTTGCCATGAACACTGAAGCTTTCTTT. It codes for CASSLEKEDRVAMNTEAFF.

V is TRBV2 and J is TRBJ2-7, with 8 nucleotides matching TRBD2. The CDR3 extends over 15 amino acids. Per germline, CDR1 SNHLY and CDR2 FYNNEI. Trimming took 6 bases from V and 0 from J; bases not matched to a gene: 7. CDR3 in amino acids: CASRLGREDSYEQYV. The CDR3, as DNA: TGTGCCAGCAGATTGGGGCGGGAGGACTCCTACGAGCAGTACGTC.

This chain joins TRBV5-1 and TRBJ2-1; a possible D gene is TRBD1 (6 bases). This CDR3 comprises 15 residues. V lost 3 bases to trimming and J lost 5 bases, with 15 bases between them. Per the germline V gene, CDR1 is SGHRS and CDR2 is YFSETQ. CDR3 sequence (DNA): TGCGCCAGCAGCTCTTCAGGGGCCAAAAACAATGAGCAGTTCTTC. Encoded protein: CASSSSGAKNNEQFF. The full variable domain, with the rest looked up from reference TRBV5-1 and TRBJ2-1, is KAGVTQTPRYLIKTRGQQVTLSCSPISGHRSVSWYQQTPGQGLQFLFEYFSETQRNKGNFPGRFSGRQFSNSRSEMNVSTLELGDSALYLCASSSSGAKNNEQFFGPGTRLTVL.

This clone was found a few times. V is TRBV29-1 and J is TRBJ1-1; tentatively, D is TRBD1 (6 bases). CDR3 length equals 15 residues. Germline V gives CDR1 SQVTM, CDR2 ANQGSEA. Trimming removed 7 bases from V and 3 bases from J, with 21 bases in between. This CDR3 reads CSAILTGLRDTEAFF. The CDR3 DNA reads TGCAGCGCCATACTGACAGGACTTAGGGACACTGAAGCTTTCTTT.

The chain links TRBV7-9 to TRBJ2-1, with 7 positions matching TRBD2. Unmatched junction bases numbered 3, after V lost 1 base and J lost 6 bases. From germline, CDR1 is SEHNR and CDR2 FQNEAQ (reference sequence). The CDR3 runs to 14 residues. CDR3 protein: CASSLDWGGNEQFF. In nucleotides, the CDR3 is TGTGCCAGCAGCTTAGACTGGGGGGGCAATGAGCAGTTCTTC.

This clone was seen only a few times. The genes are TRBV4-1 and TRBJ1-2; 7 nucleotides agree with TRBD1. The CDR3 consists of 14 residues. V was pared by 2 bases and J by 5 bases, with 5 bases of the junction left unmatched. Germline CDR1 is MGHRA and CDR2 is YSYEKL. In DNA, the CDR3 is TGCGCCAGCAGCCAACCTGGGACAGCTTATGGCTACACCTTC. Protein sequence: CASSQPGTAYGYTF.

V is TRBV10-1 and J is TRBJ2-2; D gene ambiguous. CDR3 length: 13 residues. Germline CDR1 and CDR2: WNHNN and SYGVQD (reference sequence). The ends were cut back, 4 bases at V and 4 bases at J, with 7 bases in the middle. The CDR3 coding sequence is TGCGCCAGCAGTGCACTCACCACCGGGGAGCTGTTTTTT. It yields the protein CASSALTTGELFF.

The chain recombines TRBV11-3 with TRBJ2-7; D might be TRBD1 (5 bases). CDR3 length: 12 residues. Between the trimmed V and J ends, which lost 5 bases and 6 bases, there was a span of 11 bases. Germline V gene sequence: CDR1 SGHNT, CDR2 YENEEA. CDR3 coding DNA: TGTGCCAGCAGCACCAGGGTGCCCGAGCAGTACGTC. Its translation is CASSTRVPEQYV.

V usage is TRBV7-2 and J usage is TRBJ2-1, with D possibly matching TRBD2 (6 bases). Trimming stripped 5 bases from V and 2 bases from J, with 13 bases between. Per the germline V gene, CDR1 is SGHTA and CDR2 is FQGNSA. This CDR3 has 15 residues. The CDR3 reads CASSPTSFTYNEQFF. CDR3 coding DNA: TGTGCCAGCAGCCCGACTAGTTTCACCTACAATGAGCAGTTCTTC.

The chain's CDR3 is CASSLDRNTEAFF. CDR3 DNA sequence: TGCGCCAGCAGCCTCGACAGGAACACTGAAGCTTTCTTT. This sequence joins TRBV4-1 and TRBJ1-1; D may be TRBD1 (5 bases). CDR1 is MGHRA and CDR2 is YSYEKL in the germline V gene. Trimming removed 4 bases at V and 1 base at J, with 7 bases between. CDR3 length: 13 amino acids.